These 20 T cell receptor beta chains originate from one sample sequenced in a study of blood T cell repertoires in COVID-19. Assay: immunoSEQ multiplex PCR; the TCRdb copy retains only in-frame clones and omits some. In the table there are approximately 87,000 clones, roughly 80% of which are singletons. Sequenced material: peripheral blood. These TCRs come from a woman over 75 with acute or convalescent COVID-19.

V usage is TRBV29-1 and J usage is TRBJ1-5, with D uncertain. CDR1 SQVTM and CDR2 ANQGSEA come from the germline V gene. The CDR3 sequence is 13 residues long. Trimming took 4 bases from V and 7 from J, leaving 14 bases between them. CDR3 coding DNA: TGCAGCGTTGGCTCATCAGAGGCGCAGCCCCAGCATTTT. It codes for CSVGSSEAQPQHF. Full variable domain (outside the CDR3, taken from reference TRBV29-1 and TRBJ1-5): SAVISQKPSRDICQRGTSLTIQCQVDSQVTMMFWYRQQPGQSLTLIATANQGSEATYESGFVIDKFPISRPNLTFSTLTVSNMSPEDSSIYLCSVGSSEAQPQHFGDGTRLSIL.

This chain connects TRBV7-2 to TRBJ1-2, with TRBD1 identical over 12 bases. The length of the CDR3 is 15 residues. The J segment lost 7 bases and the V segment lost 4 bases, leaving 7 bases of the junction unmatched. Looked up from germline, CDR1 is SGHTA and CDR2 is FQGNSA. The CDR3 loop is CASSSGTGGSGGYTF. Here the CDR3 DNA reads TGTGCCAGCAGCTCGGGGACAGGGGGCTCGGGTGGCTACACCTTC. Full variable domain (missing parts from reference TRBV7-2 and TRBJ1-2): GAGVSQSPSNKVTEKGKDVELRCDPISGHTALYWYRQSLGQGLEFLIYFQGNSAPDKSGLPSDRFSAERTGGSVSTLTIQRTQQEDSAVYLCASSSGTGGSGGYTFGSGTRLTVV.

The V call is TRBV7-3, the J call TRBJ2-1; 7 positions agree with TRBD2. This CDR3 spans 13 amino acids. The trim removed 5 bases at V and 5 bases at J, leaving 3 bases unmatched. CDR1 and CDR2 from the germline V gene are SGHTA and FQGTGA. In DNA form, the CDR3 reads TGTGCCAGCAGCCAAACTAGCGACAATGAGCAGTTCTTC. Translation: CASSQTSDNEQFF.

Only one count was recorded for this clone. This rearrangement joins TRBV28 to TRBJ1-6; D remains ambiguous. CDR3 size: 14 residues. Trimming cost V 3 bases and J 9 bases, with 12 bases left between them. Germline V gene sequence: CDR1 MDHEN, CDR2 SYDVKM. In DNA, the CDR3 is TGTGCCAGCAGTTTGGCCGGGGTAGTTTCACCCCTCCACTTT. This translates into CASSLAGVVSPLHF.

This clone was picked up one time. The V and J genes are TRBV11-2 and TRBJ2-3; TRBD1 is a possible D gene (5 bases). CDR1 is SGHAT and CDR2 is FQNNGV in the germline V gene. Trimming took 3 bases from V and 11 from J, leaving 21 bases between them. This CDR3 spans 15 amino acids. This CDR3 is CASSFQGSPDYGQYF. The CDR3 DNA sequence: TGTGCCAGCAGCTTTCAGGGATCTCCCGATTATGGGCAGTATTTT.

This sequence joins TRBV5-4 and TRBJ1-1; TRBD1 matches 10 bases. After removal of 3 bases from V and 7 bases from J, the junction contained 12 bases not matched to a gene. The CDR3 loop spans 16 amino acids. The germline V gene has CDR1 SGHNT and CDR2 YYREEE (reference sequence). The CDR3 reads CASSSRTGGDRIEAFF. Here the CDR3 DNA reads TGTGCCAGCAGCTCCCGGACAGGGGGGGACCGAATTGAAGCTTTCTTT.

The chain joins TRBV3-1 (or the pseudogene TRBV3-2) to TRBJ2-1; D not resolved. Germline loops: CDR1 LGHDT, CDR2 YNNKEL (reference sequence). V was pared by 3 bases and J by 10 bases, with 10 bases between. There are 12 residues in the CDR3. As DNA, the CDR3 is TGTGCCAGCAGCCAGGGCCACCAGGAGCAGTTCTTC. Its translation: CASSQGHQEQFF.

CDR3 in amino acids: CASSQIGTGDGYTF. In DNA form, the CDR3 reads TGTGCCAGCAGCCAAATCGGGACAGGTGATGGCTACACCTTC. The V and J genes are TRBV14 and TRBJ1-2; 8 positions agree with TRBD1. The CDR3 totals 14 residues. Germline V gene data show CDR1 as SGHDN and CDR2 as FVKESK. With V trimmed by 2 bases and J by 6 bases, 5 bases remained unmatched.

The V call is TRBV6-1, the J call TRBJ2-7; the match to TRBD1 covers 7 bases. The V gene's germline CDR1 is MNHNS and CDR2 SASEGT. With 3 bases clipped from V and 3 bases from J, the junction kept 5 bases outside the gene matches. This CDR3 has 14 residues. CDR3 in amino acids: CASSDRDSNYEQYF. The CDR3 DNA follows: TGTGCCAGCAGTGACCGGGACAGCAACTACGAGCAGTACTTC.

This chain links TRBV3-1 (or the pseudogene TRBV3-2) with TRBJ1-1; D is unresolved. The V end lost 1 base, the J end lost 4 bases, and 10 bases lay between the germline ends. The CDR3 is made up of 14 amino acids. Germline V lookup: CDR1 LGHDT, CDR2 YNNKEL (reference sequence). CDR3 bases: TGTGCCAGCAGCCAAGGGCGGGGAGGCACTGAAGCTTTCTTT. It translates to CASSQGRGGTEAFF.

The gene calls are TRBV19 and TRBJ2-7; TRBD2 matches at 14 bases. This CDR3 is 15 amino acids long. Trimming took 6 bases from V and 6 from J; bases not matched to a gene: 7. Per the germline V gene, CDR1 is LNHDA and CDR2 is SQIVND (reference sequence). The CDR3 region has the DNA TGTGCCAGTAGCTCCGGGACTAGCGGGGGTACCGAGCAGTACTTC. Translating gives CASSSGTSGGTEQYF.

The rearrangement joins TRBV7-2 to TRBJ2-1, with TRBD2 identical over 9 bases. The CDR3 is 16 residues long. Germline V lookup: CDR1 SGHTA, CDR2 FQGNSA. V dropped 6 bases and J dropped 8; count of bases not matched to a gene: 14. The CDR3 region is CASRLNAGGPSDEQFF. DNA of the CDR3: TGTGCCAGCAGACTAAACGCGGGGGGGCCATCGGATGAGCAGTTCTTC. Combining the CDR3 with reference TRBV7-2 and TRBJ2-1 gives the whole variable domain GAGVSQSPSNKVTEKGKDVELRCDPISGHTALYWYRQSLGQGLEFLIYFQGNSAPDKSGLPSDRFSAERTGGSVSTLTIQRTQQEDSAVYLCASRLNAGGPSDEQFFGPGTRLTVL.

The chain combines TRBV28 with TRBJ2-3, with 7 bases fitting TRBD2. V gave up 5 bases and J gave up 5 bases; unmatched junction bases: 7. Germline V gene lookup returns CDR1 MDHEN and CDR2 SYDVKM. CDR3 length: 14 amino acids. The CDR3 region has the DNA TGTGCCAGCAGTGGTGGGGGGGTGCAAGATACGCAGTATTTT. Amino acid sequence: CASSGGGVQDTQYF.

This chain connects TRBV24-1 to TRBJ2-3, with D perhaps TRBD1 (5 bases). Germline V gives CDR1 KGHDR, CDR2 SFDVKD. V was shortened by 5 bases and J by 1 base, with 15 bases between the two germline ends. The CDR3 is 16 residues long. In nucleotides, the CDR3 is TGTGCCACCAGTGTCACGACAGTGTCAGGCACAGATACGCAGTATTTT. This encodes CATSVTTVSGTDTQYF.

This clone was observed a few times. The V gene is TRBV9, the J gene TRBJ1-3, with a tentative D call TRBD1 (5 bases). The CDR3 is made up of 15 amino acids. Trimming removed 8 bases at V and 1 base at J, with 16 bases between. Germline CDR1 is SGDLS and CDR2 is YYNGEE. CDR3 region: CARPSGTASGNTIYF. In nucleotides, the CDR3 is TGTGCCAGGCCCTCCGGGACTGCTTCTGGAAACACCATATATTTT. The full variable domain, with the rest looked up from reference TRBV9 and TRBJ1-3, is DSGVTQTPKHLITATGQRVTLRCSPRSGDLSVYWYQQSLDQGLQFLIQYYNGEERAKGNILERFSAQQFPDLHSELNLSSLELGDSALYFCARPSGTASGNTIYFGEGSWLTVV.

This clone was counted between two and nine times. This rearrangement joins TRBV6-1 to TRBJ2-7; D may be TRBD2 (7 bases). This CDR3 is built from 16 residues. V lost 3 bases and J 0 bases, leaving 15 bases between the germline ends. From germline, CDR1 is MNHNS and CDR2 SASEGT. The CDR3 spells CASSDLGGPHSYEQYF. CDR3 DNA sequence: TGTGCCAGCAGTGACTTGGGGGGGCCCCACTCCTACGAGCAGTACTTC.

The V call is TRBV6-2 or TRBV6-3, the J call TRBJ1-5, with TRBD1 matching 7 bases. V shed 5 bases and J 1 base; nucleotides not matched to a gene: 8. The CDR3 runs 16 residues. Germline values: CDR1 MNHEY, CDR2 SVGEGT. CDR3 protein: CASSRSGTDSNQPQHF. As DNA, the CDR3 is TGTGCCAGCAGTCGCTCCGGGACAGACAGCAATCAGCCCCAGCATTTT.

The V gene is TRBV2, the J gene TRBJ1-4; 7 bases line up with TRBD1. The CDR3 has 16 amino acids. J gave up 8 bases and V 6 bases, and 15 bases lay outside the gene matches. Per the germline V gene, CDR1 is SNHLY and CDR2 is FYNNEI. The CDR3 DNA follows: TGTGCCAGCAGAGACCGGACAGGCTCTGTAAAAGAAAAACTGTTTTTT. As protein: CASRDRTGSVKEKLFF. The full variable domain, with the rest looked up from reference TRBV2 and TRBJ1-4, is EPEVTQTPSHQVTQMGQEVILRCVPISNHLYFYWYRQILGQKVEFLVSFYNNEISEKSEIFDDQFSVERPDGSNFTLKIRSTKLEDSAMYFCASRDRTGSVKEKLFFGSGTQLSVL.

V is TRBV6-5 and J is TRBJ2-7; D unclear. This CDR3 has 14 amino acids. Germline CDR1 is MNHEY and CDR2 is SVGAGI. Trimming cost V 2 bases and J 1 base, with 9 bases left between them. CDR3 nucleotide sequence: TGTGCCAGCAGTTACGATGGAGATTCCTACGAGCAGTACTTC. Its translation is CASSYDGDSYEQYF.

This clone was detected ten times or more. CDR3 amino acids: CAWSGTYNQPQHF. Here the CDR3 DNA reads TGTGCCTGGAGCGGGACTTACAATCAGCCCCAGCATTTT. This chain joins TRBV30 and TRBJ1-5, with a possible D match to TRBD1 (5 bases). Trimming stripped 3 bases from V and 3 bases from J, with 9 bases between. The germline CDR1 and CDR2 sequences are GTSNPN and SVGIG (reference sequence). The CDR3 has 13 residues.